This TCR beta chain was captured in a study of shared clonotypes between healthy human individuals. In the study overall: Sampling drew on donors who were a couple of women and a few men aged 18 to 49. General observations from the study: For naive CD4 cells, around 5% of clonotypes were shared across a few donors. It was anticipated that sequencing depth would influence how many clonotypes donors shared.

CD45RA+ naive and CD45RA-negative memory subsets were separated from CD4+ cells. In regard to this clone: What it binds is unknown.

The protocol was immunoSEQ multiplex PCR, while the TCRdb copy is restricted to in-frame clones and leaves out a portion. The data contain fewer than 3 million clones, 85% to 95% of them singletons. The sequence derives from a man between 18 and 35 years old in good health. Some clones in this sample may be carry-over from other donors' samples. The sample comprised naive CD4+ T cells from PBMCs. The subset here: CD45RA+ positively selected.

CDR3 bases: TGTGCCAGCTGGACTACCGACCACAATGAGCAGTTCTTC. Protein product: CASWTTDHNEQFF. The rearrangement joins TRBV5-8 to TRBJ2-1; D is perhaps TRBD2 (6 bases). Germline CDR1 SGHTS, CDR2 YDEGEE. Trimming took 7 bases from V and 5 from J, leaving 13 bases between them. The CDR3 runs 13 residues.